The text below deals with one TCR beta chain. Its antigen is currently unknown. This CDR3 comprises 13 residues. The sample is drawn from a study of beta chain features in type 1 diabetes. What was sequenced were expressed TCRB transcripts, since all of the isolated RNA had been reverse transcribed. The assay was immunoSEQ multiplex PCR, and TCRdb's table has in-frame clones only and misses some. The sample includes roughly 700,000 clones, about an eighth of them seen just once. Findings and limits, study-wide: A moderate, significant TCRB CDR3 shortening appeared in type 1 diabetes across four CD4+ subsets.

V usage is TRBV21-1 and J usage is TRBJ1-1. TRBV21-1 is designated a pseudogene. Input material: naive CD4+ T cells from blood. The source of this sequence is a man aged 18 to 29 with type 1 diabetes. The CDR3, as DNA: TGTGCCAGCAGCACCGCATTGAACACTGAAGCTTTCTTT. It yields the protein CASSTALNTEAFF.